What follows are 24 T cell receptor beta chains derived from one specimen sequenced in a study of blood T cells in healthy people across ages. Next came a second PCR, run for roughly 6 to 11 cycles, which used a sample-barcoded 5' primer along with a J-beta primer mix. MiXCR, run by TCRdb on the 5' RACE reads, gives a single entry per CDR3 protein. This repertoire shows about 1,400,000 distinct CDR3 sequences, around 39% found once; its top ten account for 7% to 9.5%. Input material: blood. These receptors all come from a woman between 18 and 29 years old in good health.

V gene TRBV3-1 combines with J gene TRBJ2-2; 13 bases match TRBD2. Trimming removed 4 bases from V and 4 bases from J; junction bases left unmatched: 3. Looked up from germline, CDR1 is LGHDT and CDR2 is YNNKEL (reference sequence). CDR3 length equals 16 residues. In DNA form, the CDR3 reads TGTGCCAGCAGCCTAGGGACTAGCGGGGTCACCGGGGAGCTGTTTTTT. Translated: CASSLGTSGVTGELFF.

J is TRBJ1-2 and V is TRBV11-2; tentative D call: TRBD1 (6 bases). There are 16 residues in the CDR3. Germline-derived CDR1 and CDR2 are SGHAT and FQNNGV. Trimming left V 3 bases short and J 1 base short, with 15 bases between. In DNA form, the CDR3 reads TGTGCCAGCAGCTTTTTCCAGGGGACCCTTAACTATGGCTACACCTTC. This encodes CASSFFQGTLNYGYTF.

CDR3 region: CASSPMDRAYEQYF. As DNA, the CDR3 is TGTGCCAGCTCACCAATGGACAGGGCCTACGAGCAGTACTTC. This sequence joins TRBV18 and TRBJ2-7; 8 bases align to TRBD1. Germline-derived CDR1 and CDR2 are KGHSH and LQKENI. This CDR3 spans 14 amino acids. V shed 2 bases and J 2 bases; nucleotides not matched to a gene: 2.

This clonotype was seen only a few times. The chain recombines TRBV3-1 with TRBJ2-3, with D hard to call. From germline, CDR1 is LGHDT and CDR2 YNNKEL (reference sequence). The CDR3 is 15 residues long. Trimming cost V 1 base and J 5 bases, with 13 bases left between them. The CDR3 is CASSQVTGWGDTQYF. The CDR3 DNA sequence: TGTGCCAGCAGCCAAGTAACGGGTTGGGGAGATACGCAGTATTTT.

This clonotype came up a few times. J is TRBJ2-1 and V is TRBV6-1; D remains unclear. The germline CDR1 and CDR2 sequences are MNHNS and SASEGT. The CDR3 has 13 residues. V lost 6 bases, J lost 13 bases, and 19 bases lay in between. The CDR3 region has the DNA TGTGCCAGCAGCCGGGCTTTTCAAGAGACCCAGTTCTTC. It translates to CASSRAFQETQFF.

This clonotype occurred a few times. CDR3 nucleotides: TGTGCCAGCAGTTTAGGCGGACAGGGCCCCACCCAAGTCAGAACCACCGGGGAGCTGTTTTTT. This sequence encodes CASSLGGQGPTQVRTTGELFF. The rearrangement joins TRBV28 to TRBJ2-2, with 8 bases matching TRBD1. Unmatched junction bases numbered 21, after V lost 2 bases and J lost 4 bases. Germline V gives CDR1 MDHEN, CDR2 SYDVKM. The CDR3 loop spans 21 amino acids.

The V gene is TRBV20-1, the J gene TRBJ1-4, with D hard to call. In germline, CDR1 is DFQATT, CDR2 SNEGSKA (reference sequence). The germline V and J ends were trimmed by 0 bases and 6 bases, with 14 bases remaining between them. The CDR3 is 15 amino acids. CDR3 in DNA: TGCAGTGCTAGAGATCTGGTCGGAGGCTATGAAAAACTGTTTTTT. It translates to CSARDLVGGYEKLFF.

This clonotype was detected only once. V is TRBV5-1 and J is TRBJ2-2; 8 bases match TRBD2. CDR3 length equals 15 residues. Germline V gene data show CDR1 as SGHRS and CDR2 as YFSETQ. With 0 bases clipped from V and 9 bases from J, the junction kept 7 bases outside the gene matches. The CDR3 loop is CASSLETSETRELFF. The DNA for the CDR3 is TGCGCCAGCAGCTTGGAGACTAGCGAGACAAGGGAGCTGTTTTTT.

This clonotype was counted between two and nine times. The chain links TRBV10-3 to TRBJ2-1; either TRBD1 or TRBD2 may supply D (5 bases each). The CDR3 has 13 residues. Germline CDR1 and CDR2: ENHRY and SYGVKD. The ends were cut back, 10 bases at V and 8 bases at J, with 18 bases in the middle. CDR3 amino acids: CASSGTEVDEQFF. The CDR3 DNA sequence: TGTGCCAGCTCCGGGACGGAGGTCGATGAGCAGTTCTTC.

This clonotype was seen only a few times. This chain links TRBV5-4 with TRBJ2-3, with no clear D. The CDR3 contains 14 residues. Trimming stripped 1 base from V and 2 bases from J, with 8 bases between. Germline loops: CDR1 SGHNT, CDR2 YYREEE (reference sequence). The CDR3 nucleotides read TGTGCCAGCAGCTTGTGGCTCCTCACAGATACGCAGTATTTT. Residues: CASSLWLLTDTQYF.

This clonotype was recorded a few times. This chain uses TRBV20-1 with TRBJ2-3; a weak D match, TRBD2 (6 bases). CDR1 is DFQATT and CDR2 is SNEGSKA in the germline V gene (reference sequence). The CDR3 is made up of 14 amino acids. With 2 bases removed from V and 2 bases from J, the gap between germline ends came to 11 bases. The CDR3 reads CSARRETATDTQYF. CDR3 DNA sequence: TGCAGTGCTAGACGGGAGACAGCCACAGATACGCAGTATTTT.

The chain has TRBV7-9 and TRBJ1-6, with unresolved D. V lost 6 bases and J lost 7, with 10 bases in between. CDR3 length: 13 amino acids. Germline V gene data show CDR1 as SEHNR and CDR2 as FQNEAQ (reference sequence). CDR3 sequence reads: CASRAEGNSPLHF. The CDR3, as DNA: TGTGCCAGCAGAGCGGAGGGCAATTCACCCCTCCACTTT.

The chain recombines TRBV15 with TRBJ2-3; D is possibly TRBD1 or TRBD2 (5 bases each). Deletions cut 4 bases from V and 0 bases from J, with 8 bases between. Germline lookup yields CDR1 LNHNV and CDR2 YYDKDF (reference sequence). This CDR3 is built from 14 residues. The CDR3 loop is CATSKRGSTDTQYF. In DNA, the CDR3 is TGTGCCACCAGCAAGAGGGGAAGCACAGATACGCAGTATTTT.

The V gene is TRBV20-1, the J gene TRBJ2-5; 11 bases map to TRBD2. With 3 bases clipped from V and 3 bases from J, the junction kept 12 bases outside the gene matches. Germline V CDR1 and CDR2: DFQATT, SNEGSKA (reference sequence). CDR3 size: 17 residues. The CDR3, as DNA: TGCAGTGCTAGGGACTTACGCCCGGGACTAGCGGAAGAGACCCAGTACTTC. The encoded protein is CSARDLRPGLAEETQYF.

The V call is TRBV28, the J call TRBJ2-3; TRBD2 agrees at 12 bases. Trimming removed 5 bases from V and 4 bases from J; junction bases left unmatched: 7. From germline, CDR1 is MDHEN and CDR2 SYDVKM. The CDR3 is 16 amino acids. The CDR3 nucleotides read TGTGCCAGCAGTGTAAGACTAGCGGGAGCATCAGATACGCAGTATTTT. It yields the protein CASSVRLAGASDTQYF.

Points on this clonotype: A much bigger clone sits one base away, suggesting this may be a read error. The rearrangement links TRBV28 to TRBJ2-1, with D possibly matching TRBD1 (7 bases). Looked up from germline, CDR1 is MDHEN and CDR2 is SYDVKM. There are 14 residues in the CDR3. CDR3 nucleotide sequence: TGTGCCAGCACCAGGCAGGGGGGTGTGAATGGGCAGTTCTTC. It yields the protein CASTRQGGVNGQFF.

J is TRBJ2-1 and V is TRBV29-1; 9 bases map to TRBD1. With the DNA end fitting TRBJ2-7 better, the J assignment may be wrong. The germline CDR1 and CDR2 sequences are SQVTM and ANQGSEA. The CDR3 is 13 residues long. The CDR3 loop is CSVGDRAYNEQYF. The CDR3 DNA reads as TGCAGCGTTGGGGACAGGGCCTACAATGAGCAGTACTTC.

This chain links TRBV28 with TRBJ2-4; D is unclear. Germline CDR1 MDHEN, CDR2 SYDVKM. The CDR3 spans 18 residues. V lost 6 bases, J lost 0 bases, and 21 bases lay in between. The CDR3 loop reads CASSLDKGNFEAKNIQYF. Written as DNA, the CDR3 is TGTGCCAGCAGCTTGGATAAAGGGAACTTCGAAGCCAAAAACATTCAGTACTTC.

For this clonotype: The junction shows a germline mismatch at one end, possibly a read error. V is TRBV5-1 and J is TRBJ2-6, with a weak D call TRBD1 (5 bases). The CDR3 totals 16 residues. Germline CDR1 is SGHRS and CDR2 is YFSETQ. CDR3 in amino acids: CASSPHAGSGANVPTF. The CDR3 DNA reads TGCGCCAGCAGCCCCCACGCAGGGTCTGGGGCCAACGTCCCGACTTTC.

The chain recombines TRBV20-1 with TRBJ2-1; a possible D gene is TRBD2 (7 bases). Germline values: CDR1 DFQATT, CDR2 SNEGSKA (reference sequence). V lost 3 bases and J 5 bases, leaving 14 bases between the germline ends. This CDR3 is built from 14 residues. The DNA of the CDR3 is TGCAGTGCTAGCGGGGGGCTCCCCAACAATGAGCAGTTCTTC. Translated: CSASGGLPNNEQFF.

The chain employs TRBV12-5 and TRBJ2-1; perhaps D is TRBD1 or TRBD2 (5 bases each). Trimming left V 5 bases short and J 7 bases short, with 18 bases between. This CDR3 spans 15 amino acids. The germline V gene has CDR1 LGHNT and CDR2 FRNRAP. CDR3 protein: CASGAGAGFANEQFF. In nucleotides, the CDR3 is TGTGCTAGTGGTGCCGGGGCAGGGTTTGCGAATGAGCAGTTCTTC.

This clonotype was observed a handful of times. The chain couples TRBV5-1 to TRBJ2-7, with TRBD2 matching over 8 bases. J gave up 0 bases and V 1 base, and 3 bases lay outside the gene matches. The CDR3 spans 15 residues. Germline CDR1 and CDR2: SGHRS and YFSETQ. The CDR3 loop is CASSLTSGYSYEQYF. CDR3 bases: TGCGCCAGCAGCTTGACTAGCGGATACTCCTACGAGCAGTACTTC.

Worth noting for this clonotype: A junction boundary mismatches the germline segment, possibly from a read error. V usage is TRBV12-3 or TRBV12-4 and J usage is TRBJ2-7; D gene unclear. The CDR3 contains 11 residues. For the CDR3, the DNA is TGTGCCAGCAGCCAAGGTTACGAGCGGTACTTC. The encoded protein is CASSQGYERYF.

This clonotype was observed a few times. The chain carries TRBV20-1 and TRBJ1-2; TRBD1 matches at 7 bases. In germline, CDR1 is DFQATT, CDR2 SNEGSKA (reference sequence). This CDR3 spans 14 amino acids. J gave up 7 bases and V 3 bases, and 11 bases lay outside the gene matches. CDR3 in DNA: TGCAGTGCTAGCCCGGGGACAGCTCTCCTTGGCTACACCTTC. Its translation: CSASPGTALLGYTF.